This T cell receptor (beta chain) was profiled in a study of radiation and T cells in renal cell carcinoma. This table comes from immunoSEQ multiplex PCR, and its TCRdb copy is limited to in-frame clones, with some not included. The table shows fewer than 25,000 clones, with under 65% occurring only once. Treatment: treatment-naive control, cytoreductive nephrectomy. This sequence was found in a human donor with renal cell carcinoma. The specimen comprised tumor tissue, sampled from a patient whose treatment was nephrectomy without radiotherapy.

In nucleotides, the CDR3 is TGTGCCACCAGCAGAGATGCGGTACAGGAACAGAGAAATGCGGATGGCTACACCTTC. It yields the protein CATSRDAVQEQRNADGYTF. This chain joins TRBV15 and TRBJ1-2; perhaps TRBD1 as D (5 bases). The germline gives CDR1 LNHNV, CDR2 YYDKDF (reference sequence). V lost 0 bases to trimming and J lost 6 bases, with 26 bases between them. The CDR3 is 19 residues long.